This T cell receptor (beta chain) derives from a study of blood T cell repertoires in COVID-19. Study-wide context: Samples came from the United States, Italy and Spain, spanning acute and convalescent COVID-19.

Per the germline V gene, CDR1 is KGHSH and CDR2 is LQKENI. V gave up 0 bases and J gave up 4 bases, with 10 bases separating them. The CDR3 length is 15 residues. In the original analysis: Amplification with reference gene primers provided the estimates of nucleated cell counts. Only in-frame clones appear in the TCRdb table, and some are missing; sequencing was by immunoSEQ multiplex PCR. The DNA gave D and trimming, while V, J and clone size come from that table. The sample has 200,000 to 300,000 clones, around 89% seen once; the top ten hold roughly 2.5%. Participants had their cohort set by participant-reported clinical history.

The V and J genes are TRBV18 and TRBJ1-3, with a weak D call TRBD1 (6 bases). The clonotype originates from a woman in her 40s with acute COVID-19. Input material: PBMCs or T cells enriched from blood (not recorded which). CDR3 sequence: CASSPPSQGGNTIYF. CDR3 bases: TGTGCCAGCTCACCACCGTCACAGGGAGGAAACACCATATATTTT.